This T cell receptor beta chain was obtained from a study of regulatory T cells in long-lasting Graves disease. Described time point: newly diagnosed GD, antithyroid drugs for less than 3 months. There was RNA extracted from PBMCs, and the TCR library was made from it. CDR3 size: 16 residues. V gave up 0 bases and J gave up 5 bases; unmatched junction bases: 8. Per the germline V gene, CDR1 is SNHLY and CDR2 is FYNNEI. Building of the TCR beta libraries involved iRepertoire HTBI primers and Arm-PCR of CDR3 regions. Original analysis: Samples revealed 50 to 70 TRBV and about 15 TRBJ segments. TCRdb analysed the multiplex PCR reads with MiXCR anew, one entry per CDR3 protein. The V and J calls were not made by the authors but by TCRdb's processing. The sample records approximately 560,000 distinct CDR3 sequences, more than 15% being singletons. This clonotype was counted between two and nine times. These data were also reused for a study on T cells in Graves' hyperthyroidism and ophthalmopathy. That report notes: Absence of ophthalmopathy progression within 18 months defined stable Graves' hyperthyroidism. Ophthalmopathy could be told apart from stable hyperthyroidism with a 13 V-J model.

This chain links TRBV2 with TRBJ2-5; 8 bases are a match to TRBD2. The clonotype comes from a man aged 18 to 29 with Graves disease. Sample: peripheral blood mononuclear cells (PBMCs), taken at new diagnosis, from a patient treated with antithyroid drugs. The CDR3 DNA is TGTGCCAGCAGTGAAGCGTTAATAGCGGGGTGGGAGACCCAGTACTTC. Its translation: CASSEALIAGWETQYF. The variable domain in full, completed from reference TRBV2 and TRBJ2-5, reads EPEVTQTPSHQVTQMGQEVILRCVPISNHLYFYWYRQILGQKVEFLVSFYNNEISEKSEIFDDQFSVERPDGSNFTLKIRSTKLEDSAMYFCASSEALIAGWETQYFGPGTRLLVL.